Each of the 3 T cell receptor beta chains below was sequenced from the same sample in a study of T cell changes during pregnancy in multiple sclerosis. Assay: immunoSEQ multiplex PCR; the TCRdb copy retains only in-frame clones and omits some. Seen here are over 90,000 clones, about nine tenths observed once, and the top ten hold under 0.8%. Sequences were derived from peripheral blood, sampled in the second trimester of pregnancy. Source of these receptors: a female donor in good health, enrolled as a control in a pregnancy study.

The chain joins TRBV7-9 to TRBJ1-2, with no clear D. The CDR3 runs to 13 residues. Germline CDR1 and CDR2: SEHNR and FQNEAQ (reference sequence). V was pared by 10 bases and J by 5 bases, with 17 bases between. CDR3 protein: CATEWYPLYGYTF. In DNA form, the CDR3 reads TGTGCCACCGAATGGTACCCCCTATATGGCTACACCTTC.

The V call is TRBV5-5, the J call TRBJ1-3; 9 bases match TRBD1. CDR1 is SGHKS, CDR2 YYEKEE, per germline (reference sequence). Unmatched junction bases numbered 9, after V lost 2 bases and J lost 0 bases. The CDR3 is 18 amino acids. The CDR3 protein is CASSFGQGQLVSGNTIYF. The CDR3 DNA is TGTGCCAGCAGCTTCGGACAGGGGCAGCTTGTCTCTGGAAACACCATATATTTT.

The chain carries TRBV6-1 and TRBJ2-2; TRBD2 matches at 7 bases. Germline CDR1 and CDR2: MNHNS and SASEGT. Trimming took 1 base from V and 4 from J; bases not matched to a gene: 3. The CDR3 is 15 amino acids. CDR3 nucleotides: TGTGCCAGCAGTGAAGATTGGGGGGGCACCGGGGAGCTGTTTTTT. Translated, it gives CASSEDWGGTGELFF.